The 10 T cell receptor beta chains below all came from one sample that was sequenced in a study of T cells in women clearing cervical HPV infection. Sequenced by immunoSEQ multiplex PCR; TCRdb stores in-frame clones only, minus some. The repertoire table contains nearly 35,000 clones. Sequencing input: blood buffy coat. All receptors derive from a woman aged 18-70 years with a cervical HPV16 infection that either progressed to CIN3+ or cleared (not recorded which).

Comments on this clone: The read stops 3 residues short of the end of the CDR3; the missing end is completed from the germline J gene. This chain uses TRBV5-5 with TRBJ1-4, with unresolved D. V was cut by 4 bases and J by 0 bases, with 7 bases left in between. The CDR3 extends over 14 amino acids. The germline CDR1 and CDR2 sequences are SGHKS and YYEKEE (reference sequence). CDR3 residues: CASSTRTTNEKLFF. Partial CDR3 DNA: TGTGCCAGCAGCACCAGGACAACTAATGAAAAA.

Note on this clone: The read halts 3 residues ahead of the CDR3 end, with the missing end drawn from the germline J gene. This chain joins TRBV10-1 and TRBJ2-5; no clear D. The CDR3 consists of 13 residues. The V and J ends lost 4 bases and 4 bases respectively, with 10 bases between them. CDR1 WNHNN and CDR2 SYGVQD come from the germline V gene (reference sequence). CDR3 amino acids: CASSAGRRETQYF. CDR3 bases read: TGCGCCAGCAGTGCTGGTAGAAGAGAGACC.

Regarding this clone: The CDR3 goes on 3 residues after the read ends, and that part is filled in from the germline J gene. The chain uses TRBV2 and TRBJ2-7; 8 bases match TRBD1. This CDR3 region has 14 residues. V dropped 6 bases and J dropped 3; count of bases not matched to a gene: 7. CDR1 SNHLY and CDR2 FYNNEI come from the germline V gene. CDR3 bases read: TGTGCCAGCAGGAGGACAGGGAAAAACTACGAG. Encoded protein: CASRRTGKNYE. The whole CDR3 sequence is CASRRTGKNYEQYF.

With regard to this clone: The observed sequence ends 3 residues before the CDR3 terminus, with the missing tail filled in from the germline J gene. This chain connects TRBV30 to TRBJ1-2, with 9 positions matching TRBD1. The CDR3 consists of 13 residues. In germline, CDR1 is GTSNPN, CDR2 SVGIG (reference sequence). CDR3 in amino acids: CAWSPDRGDTYTF. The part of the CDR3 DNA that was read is TGTGCCTGGAGTCCGGACAGGGGAGATACC.

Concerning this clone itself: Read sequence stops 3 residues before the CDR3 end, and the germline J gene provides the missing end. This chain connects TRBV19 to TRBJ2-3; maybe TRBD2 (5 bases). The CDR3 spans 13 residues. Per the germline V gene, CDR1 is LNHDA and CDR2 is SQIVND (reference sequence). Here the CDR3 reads CASSIVASETQYF. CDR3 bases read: TGTGCCAGTAGTATTGTAGCGAGTGAGACG.

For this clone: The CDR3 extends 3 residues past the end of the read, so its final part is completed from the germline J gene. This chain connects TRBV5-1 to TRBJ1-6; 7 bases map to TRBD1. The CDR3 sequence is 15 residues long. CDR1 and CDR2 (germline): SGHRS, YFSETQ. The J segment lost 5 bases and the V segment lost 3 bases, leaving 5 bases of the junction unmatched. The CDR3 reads CASSWTGTDNSPLHF. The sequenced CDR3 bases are TGCGCCAGCAGCTGGACCGGGACAGATAATTCACCC.

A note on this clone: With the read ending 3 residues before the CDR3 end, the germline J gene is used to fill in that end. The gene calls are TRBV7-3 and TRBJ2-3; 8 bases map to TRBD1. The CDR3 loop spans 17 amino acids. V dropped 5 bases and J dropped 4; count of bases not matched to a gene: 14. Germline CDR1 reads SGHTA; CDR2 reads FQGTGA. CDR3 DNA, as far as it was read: TGTGCCAGCAGCCCGCGCCGCCCCGGACAGGGCGCAGATACG. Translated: CASSPRRPGQGADT. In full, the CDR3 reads CASSPRRPGQGADTQYF.

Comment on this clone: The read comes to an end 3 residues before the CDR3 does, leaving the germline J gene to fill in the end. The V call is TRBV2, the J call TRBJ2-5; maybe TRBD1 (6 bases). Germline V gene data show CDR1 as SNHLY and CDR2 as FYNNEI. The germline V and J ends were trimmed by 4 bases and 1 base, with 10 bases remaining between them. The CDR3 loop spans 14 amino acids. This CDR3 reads CASSGGQGQETQYF. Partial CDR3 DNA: TGTGCCAGCAGTGGGGGGCAGGGCCAAGAGACC.

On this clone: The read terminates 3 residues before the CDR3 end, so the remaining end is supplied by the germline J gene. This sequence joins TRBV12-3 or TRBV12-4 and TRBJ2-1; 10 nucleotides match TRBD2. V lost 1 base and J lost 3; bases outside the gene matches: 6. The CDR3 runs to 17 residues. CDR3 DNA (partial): TGTGCCAGCAGTTTAGACGCCGGACTAGCGGTCTACAATGAG. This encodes CASSLDAGLAVYNE. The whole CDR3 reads CASSLDAGLAVYNEQFF.

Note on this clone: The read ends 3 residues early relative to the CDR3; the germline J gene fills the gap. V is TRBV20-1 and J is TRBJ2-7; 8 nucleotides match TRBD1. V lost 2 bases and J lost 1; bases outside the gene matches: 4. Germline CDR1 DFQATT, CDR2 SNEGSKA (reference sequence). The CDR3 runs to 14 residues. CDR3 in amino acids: CSARRGQDSYEQYF. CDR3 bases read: TGCAGTGCTAGAAGGGGACAGGATTCCTACGAG.